These 9 T cell receptor beta chains were sequenced from one sample in a study of tumour-infiltrating T cells in Burkitt lymphoma. Profiled with immunoSEQ multiplex PCR; TCRdb holds only in-frame clones, not every one. Of more than 45,000 clones detected, 31% appear once; the ten largest clones hold 2.9%. The sequenced sample was tumor tissue. The receptors stem from a human donor with Burkitt lymphoma.

The J gene is TRBJ1-1, the V gene TRBV6-4; D is ambiguous. The CDR3 covers 14 residues. Germline values: CDR1 MRHNA, CDR2 SNTAGT. Trimming pared 8 bases from V and 3 bases from J, leaving 16 bases between. The CDR3 DNA is TGTGCCAGCCGAAGGGAGGCTAGATACACTGAAGCTTTCTTT. It encodes CASRREARYTEAFF.

This chain joins TRBV6-1 and TRBJ2-1, with 7 nucleotides matching TRBD2. The CDR3 covers 17 residues. Germline loops: CDR1 MNHNS, CDR2 SASEGT. V was pared by 3 bases and J by 2 bases, with 10 bases of the junction left unmatched. CDR3 loop: CASSEGGGKSAYNEQFF. CDR3 in DNA: TGTGCCAGCAGTGAGGGGGGGGGAAAATCGGCCTACAATGAGCAGTTCTTC.

The chain employs TRBV5-1 and TRBJ2-1, with 7 bases aligning to TRBD2. The CDR3 extends over 13 amino acids. J gave up 7 bases and V 3 bases, and 4 bases lay outside the gene matches. Per the germline V gene, CDR1 is SGHRS and CDR2 is YFSETQ. DNA of the CDR3: TGCGCCAGCAGCTCTGCGGGGGTTAATGAGCAGTTCTTC. Translated, it gives CASSSAGVNEQFF. Full variable domain (outside the CDR3, taken from reference TRBV5-1 and TRBJ2-1): KAGVTQTPRYLIKTRGQQVTLSCSPISGHRSVSWYQQTPGQGLQFLFEYFSETQRNKGNFPGRFSGRQFSNSRSEMNVSTLELGDSALYLCASSSAGVNEQFFGPGTRLTVL.

This clone was counted only a few times. The V call is TRBV7-8, the J call TRBJ2-3; D not resolved. The CDR3 covers 13 residues. V dropped 3 bases and J dropped 6 bases, with 10 bases sitting between them. Germline-derived CDR1 and CDR2 are SGHVS and FQNEAQ. The chain's CDR3 is CASSFLGPDTQYF. As DNA, the CDR3 is TGTGCCAGCAGCTTTCTTGGCCCGGATACGCAGTATTTT.

The table lists this clone with a few counts. The chain combines TRBV5-1 with TRBJ2-7; 10 nucleotides align to TRBD1. Germline values: CDR1 SGHRS, CDR2 YFSETQ. The V segment lost 0 bases and the J segment 4 bases; nucleotides outside the gene matches: 7. CDR3 length: 16 residues. CDR3 amino acids: CASSLGGQGPGYEQYF. The CDR3 DNA is TGCGCCAGCAGCTTGGGGGGACAGGGGCCGGGGTACGAGCAGTACTTC.

This clone was detected a few times. CDR3 region: CASGAGAVTEAFF. The DNA for the CDR3 is TGTGCCAGTGGGGCGGGGGCGGTCACTGAAGCTTTCTTT. The rearrangement joins TRBV19 to TRBJ1-1; a possible D gene is TRBD1 (6 bases). Trimming cost V 8 bases and J 4 bases, with 14 bases left between them. The CDR3 is 13 amino acids. Germline CDR1 LNHDA, CDR2 SQIVND (reference sequence). Complete variable domain (other parts from reference TRBV19 and TRBJ1-1): DGGITQSPKYLFRKEGQNVTLSCEQNLNHDAMYWYRQDPGQGLRLIYYSQIVNDFQKGDIAEGYSVSREKKESFPLTVTSAQKNPTAFYLCASGAGAVTEAFFGQGTRLTVV.

The chain combines TRBV6-6 with TRBJ1-5; 8 nucleotides line up with TRBD1. The CDR3 is made up of 16 amino acids. Germline V gene data show CDR1 as MNHNY and CDR2 as SVGAGI (reference sequence). V shed 2 bases and J 1 base; nucleotides not matched to a gene: 4. Written as DNA, the CDR3 is TGTGCCAGCAGTTACCCCGGACAGGGAAGCAATCAGCCCCAGCATTTT. It codes for CASSYPGQGSNQPQHF.

This clone was observed a handful of times. The chain links TRBV5-1 to TRBJ1-2; 7 bases agree with TRBD1. The trim removed 0 bases at V and 2 bases at J, leaving 4 bases unmatched. Germline CDR1 SGHRS, CDR2 YFSETQ. The CDR3 spans 15 residues. CDR3 amino acids: CASSLAGQPNYGYTF. The CDR3 DNA reads TGCGCCAGCAGCTTGGCGGGACAGCCCAACTATGGCTACACCTTC.

The chain carries TRBV10-3 and TRBJ2-1; TRBD2 matches 7 bases. The CDR3 spans 16 residues. Germline lookup yields CDR1 ENHRY and CDR2 SYGVKD. With 3 bases clipped from V and 2 bases from J, the junction kept 7 bases outside the gene matches. CDR3 protein: CAISDTGTNPYNEQFF. The CDR3 DNA follows: TGTGCCATCAGTGACACCGGGACTAACCCCTACAATGAGCAGTTCTTC.